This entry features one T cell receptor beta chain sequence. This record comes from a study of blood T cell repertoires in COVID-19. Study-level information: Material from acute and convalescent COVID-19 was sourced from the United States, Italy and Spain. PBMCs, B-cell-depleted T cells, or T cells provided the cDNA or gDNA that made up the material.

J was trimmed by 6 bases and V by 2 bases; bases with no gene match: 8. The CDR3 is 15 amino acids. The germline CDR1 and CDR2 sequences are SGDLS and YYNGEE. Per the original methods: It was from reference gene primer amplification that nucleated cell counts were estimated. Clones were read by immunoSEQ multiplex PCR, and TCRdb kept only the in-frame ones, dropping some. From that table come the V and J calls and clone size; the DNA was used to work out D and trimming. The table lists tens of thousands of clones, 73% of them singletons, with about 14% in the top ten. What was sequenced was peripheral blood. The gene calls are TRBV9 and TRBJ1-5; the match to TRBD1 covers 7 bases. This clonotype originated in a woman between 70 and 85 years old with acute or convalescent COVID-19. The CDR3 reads CASSVGQGGGQPQHF. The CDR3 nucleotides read TGTGCCAGCAGCGTGGGTCAGGGGGGAGGTCAGCCCCAGCATTTT.